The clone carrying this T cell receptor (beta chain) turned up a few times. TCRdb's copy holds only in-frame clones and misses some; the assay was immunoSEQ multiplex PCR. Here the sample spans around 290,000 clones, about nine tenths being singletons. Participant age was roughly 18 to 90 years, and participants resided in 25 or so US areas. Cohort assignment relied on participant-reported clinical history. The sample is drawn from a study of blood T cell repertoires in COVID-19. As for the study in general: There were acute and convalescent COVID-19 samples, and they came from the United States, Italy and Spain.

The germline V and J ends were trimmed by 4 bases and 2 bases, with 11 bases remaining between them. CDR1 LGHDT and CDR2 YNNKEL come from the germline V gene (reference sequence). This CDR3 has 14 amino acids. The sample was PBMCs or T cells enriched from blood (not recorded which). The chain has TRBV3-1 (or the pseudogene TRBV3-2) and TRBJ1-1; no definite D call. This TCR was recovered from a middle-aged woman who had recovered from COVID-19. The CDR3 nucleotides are TGTGCCAGCAGCCCTTCCGGGTCCAACACTGAAGCTTTCTTT. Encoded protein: CASSPSGSNTEAFF.